The 29 T cell receptor beta chains in this list originate from one sample, sequenced in a study of blood T cell repertoires in COVID-19. Profiling relied on immunoSEQ multiplex PCR, and the TCRdb table lists in-frame clones only, not all of them. The repertoire holds about 210,000 clones, with under 90% as singletons. Sequencing input: PBMCs or T cells enriched from blood (not recorded which). These receptors came from a woman in her forties or fifties with acute COVID-19.

The chain uses TRBV14 and TRBJ2-3; D is unclear. The CDR3 is 13 amino acids. The V gene lost 4 bases and the J gene lost 0 bases, with 5 bases spanning the gap. Germline loops: CDR1 SGHDN, CDR2 FVKESK. In DNA form, the CDR3 reads TGTGCCAGCAGCCCCTACAGCACAGATACGCAGTATTTT. Its protein is CASSPYSTDTQYF. Drawing the rest from reference TRBV14 and TRBJ2-3, the complete variable domain is EAGVTQFPSHSVIEKGQTVTLRCDPISGHDNLYWYRRVMGKEIKFLLHFVKESKQDESGMPNNRFLAERTGGTYSTLKVQPAELEDSGVYFCASSPYSTDTQYFGPGTRLTVL.

The V call is TRBV6-5, the J call TRBJ1-1; no clear D gene. Deletions cut 4 bases from V and 3 bases from J, with 18 bases between. Germline lookup yields CDR1 MNHEY and CDR2 SVGAGI. The CDR3 has 16 residues. Here the CDR3 reads CASSSWRGVRDTEAFF. The CDR3, as DNA: TGTGCCAGCAGTTCCTGGCGGGGAGTGAGGGACACTGAAGCTTTCTTT.

The rearrangement links TRBV12-3 or TRBV12-4 to TRBJ2-1, with 7 bases lining up with TRBD1. This CDR3 has 12 residues. The trim removed 5 bases at V and 12 bases at J, leaving 7 bases unmatched. The CDR3 reads CASSRERQGQFF. CDR3 in DNA: TGTGCCAGCAGTCGAGAGAGACAGGGGCAGTTCTTC.

The chain combines TRBV7-2 with TRBJ2-6; D is uncertain. The V and J ends lost 9 bases and 0 bases respectively, with 12 bases between them. The germline V gene encodes CDR1 SGHTA and CDR2 FQGNSA. CDR3 length: 15 amino acids. DNA of the CDR3: TGTGCCAGTAAGTGGGCAGCCTCTGGGGCCAACGTCCTGACTTTC. Encoded protein: CASKWAASGANVLTF.

The genes are TRBV7-9 and TRBJ1-1; D is unclear. V was clipped by 5 bases and J by 2 bases, with 6 bases between them. The length of the CDR3 is 12 residues. The germline gives CDR1 SEHNR, CDR2 FQNEAQ (reference sequence). The CDR3 DNA follows: TGTGCCAGCAGCCGCGGTAACACTGAAGCTTTCTTT. It encodes CASSRGNTEAFF.

The chain combines TRBV11-2 with TRBJ2-3, with 7 bases lining up with TRBD2. Looked up from germline, CDR1 is SGHAT and CDR2 is FQNNGV. Trimming removed 3 bases from V and 2 bases from J; junction bases left unmatched: 5. The CDR3 consists of 15 residues. CDR3 in amino acids: CASSFLAALTDTQYF. CDR3 DNA: TGTGCCAGCAGCTTTCTAGCGGCGCTCACAGATACGCAGTATTTT.

The chain recombines TRBV27 with TRBJ2-3; TRBD1 aligns across 8 bases. CDR1 is MNHEY and CDR2 is SMNVEV in the germline V gene (reference sequence). With 4 bases clipped from V and 0 bases from J, the junction kept 12 bases outside the gene matches. This CDR3 is 18 amino acids long. As DNA, the CDR3 is TGTGCCAGCAGTTCCAATACCGGGACAGGAGGGAGCACAGATACGCAGTATTTT. It codes for CASSSNTGTGGSTDTQYF.

The V gene is TRBV9, the J gene TRBJ2-2, with a tentative D call TRBD1 (5 bases). The CDR3 covers 16 residues. V was pared by 3 bases and J by 4 bases, with 16 bases between. CDR1 SGDLS and CDR2 YYNGEE come from the germline V gene. In nucleotides, the CDR3 is TGTGCCAGCAGCGCCCTGCCCGGACACCCCACCGGGGAGCTGTTTTTT. It codes for CASSALPGHPTGELFF. Together with reference TRBV9 and TRBJ2-2, the CDR3 gives the full variable domain: DSGVTQTPKHLITATGQRVTLRCSPRSGDLSVYWYQQSLDQGLQFLIQYYNGEERAKGNILERFSAQQFPDLHSELNLSSLELGDSALYFCASSALPGHPTGELFFGEGSRLTVL.

The chain uses TRBV2 and TRBJ2-1; the match to TRBD2 covers 9 bases. The CDR3 totals 14 residues. V lost 4 bases, J lost 8 bases, and 6 bases stayed unmatched. The germline CDR1 and CDR2 sequences are SNHLY and FYNNEI. The CDR3 DNA sequence: TGTGCCAGCAGTGGCGGGACTAGCACCCATGAGCAGTTCTTC. Translating gives CASSGGTSTHEQFF.

The chain employs TRBV7-2 and TRBJ2-7; 10 bases align to TRBD2. V was pared by 3 bases and J by 3 bases, with 5 bases of the junction left unmatched. CDR3 length: 15 residues. Germline V gene sequence: CDR1 SGHTA, CDR2 FQGNSA. The CDR3 spells CASSLGLASNYEQYF. Written as DNA, the CDR3 is TGTGCCAGCAGCTTGGGACTAGCGAGTAACTACGAGCAGTACTTC.

J is TRBJ2-7 and V is TRBV28; 8 bases match TRBD1. The trim removed 4 bases at V and 7 bases at J, leaving 6 bases unmatched. Germline assignment: CDR1 MDHEN and CDR2 SYDVKM. This CDR3 has 13 residues. This chain's CDR3 is CASSSGQVREQYF. The CDR3 nucleotides are TGTGCCAGCAGTTCGGGACAGGTTAGAGAGCAGTACTTC.

The chain recombines TRBV6-2 or TRBV6-3 with TRBJ2-7, with D perhaps matching TRBD2 (5 bases). The CDR3 loop spans 12 amino acids. Trimming took off 2 bases at V and 3 bases at J, with 5 bases between the two ends. Germline CDR1 MNHEY, CDR2 SVGEGT. The CDR3 nucleotides are TGTGCCAGCAGTTACGAGGGCTACGAGCAGTACTTC. As protein: CASSYEGYEQYF.

The V and J genes are TRBV5-4 and TRBJ2-7; 9 bases are shared with TRBD2. The junction had 19 bases not matched to a gene; V was cut back by 0 bases and J by 3 bases. The CDR3 is 20 amino acids. From germline, CDR1 is SGHNT and CDR2 YYREEE (reference sequence). The CDR3 DNA is TGTGCCAGCAGCTTGGCAGGGTTAGCGGGAGTCGTGACGAATTTCTACGAGCAGTACTTC. Amino acid sequence: CASSLAGLAGVVTNFYEQYF.

Here the CDR3 reads CAISESDSYGYTF. CDR3 nucleotides: TGTGCCATCAGTGAAAGTGACAGCTATGGCTACACCTTC. The chain combines TRBV10-3 with TRBJ1-2, with D possibly TRBD1 on 5 matching bases. V gave up 3 bases and J gave up 4 bases, with 9 bases separating them. CDR1 is ENHRY, CDR2 SYGVKD, per germline. This CDR3 is 13 amino acids long.

J is TRBJ2-1 and V is TRBV9; 12 nucleotides align to TRBD2. Unmatched junction bases numbered 5, after V lost 4 bases and J lost 9 bases. Germline assignment: CDR1 SGDLS and CDR2 YYNGEE. The CDR3 covers 14 residues. CDR3 bases: TGTGCCAGCAGCCCCCAACTAGCGGGAGGTGAGCAGTTCTTC. Its translation: CASSPQLAGGEQFF.

The chain recombines TRBV5-1 with TRBJ2-3; D may be TRBD1 (5 bases). V was trimmed by 0 bases and J by 3 bases, leaving 14 bases between them. This CDR3 contains 16 residues. The germline gives CDR1 SGHRS, CDR2 YFSETQ. DNA for the CDR3: TGCGCCAGCAGCTTGGTCTTAGGACATCTGACAGATACGCAGTATTTT. This sequence encodes CASSLVLGHLTDTQYF.

V gene TRBV20-1 combines with J gene TRBJ2-1, with unresolved D. CDR1 DFQATT and CDR2 SNEGSKA come from the germline V gene (reference sequence). The CDR3 is 11 residues long. V lost 6 bases and J 8 bases, leaving 11 bases between the germline ends. The CDR3 spells CSAIQGDEQFF. The CDR3 nucleotides read TGCAGTGCGATACAAGGAGATGAGCAGTTCTTC.

This rearrangement joins TRBV29-1 to TRBJ1-4; tentative D call: TRBD1 (6 bases). Germline V gene lookup returns CDR1 SQVTM and CDR2 ANQGSEA. This CDR3 contains 15 residues. V was cut by 7 bases and J by 3 bases, with 18 bases left in between. The CDR3 sequence is CSAQTGVVANEKLFF. DNA of the CDR3: TGCAGCGCCCAGACAGGAGTAGTTGCTAATGAAAAACTGTTTTTT.

The rearrangement joins TRBV9 to TRBJ1-2, with 8 bases that match TRBD1. The CDR3 sequence is 14 residues long. Looked up from germline, CDR1 is SGDLS and CDR2 is YYNGEE. The V segment lost 4 bases and the J segment 6 bases; nucleotides outside the gene matches: 8. The CDR3 nucleotides are TGTGCCAGCAGCACCACGGGACAGGTGGATGGCTACACCTTC. Translation: CASSTTGQVDGYTF. The entire variable domain, with the rest obtained from reference TRBV9 and TRBJ1-2, is as follows: DSGVTQTPKHLITATGQRVTLRCSPRSGDLSVYWYQQSLDQGLQFLIQYYNGEERAKGNILERFSAQQFPDLHSELNLSSLELGDSALYFCASSTTGQVDGYTFGSGTRLTVV.

The chain combines TRBV19 with TRBJ2-3; 8 bases line up with TRBD2. From germline, CDR1 is LNHDA and CDR2 SQIVND (reference sequence). The CDR3 loop spans 16 amino acids. The J segment lost 1 base and the V segment lost 6 bases, leaving 9 bases of the junction unmatched. The CDR3, as DNA: TGTGCCAGTAGGCAAGGGACTAGTTGGGGCACAGATACGCAGTATTTT. Its translation: CASRQGTSWGTDTQYF.

The rearrangement uses TRBV5-5 and TRBJ2-1, with unresolved D. Trimming left V 0 bases short and J 12 bases short, with 19 bases between. The CDR3 spans 15 residues. Germline V gives CDR1 SGHKS, CDR2 YYEKEE (reference sequence). The CDR3: CASSLDPRSGDGQFF. CDR3 sequence (DNA): TGTGCCAGCAGCTTGGACCCGAGGAGTGGCGATGGGCAGTTCTTC.

The chain carries TRBV5-1 and TRBJ1-2, with no clear D. Germline V lookup: CDR1 SGHRS, CDR2 YFSETQ. V was trimmed by 0 bases and J by 8 bases, leaving 8 bases between them. The length of the CDR3 is 12 residues. This CDR3 reads CASSLEAGGYTF. The CDR3 DNA follows: TGCGCCAGCAGCTTGGAGGCAGGAGGCTACACCTTC.

V usage is TRBV7-3 and J usage is TRBJ2-5, with a possible D match to TRBD2 (6 bases). Germline CDR1 SGHTA, CDR2 FQGTGA. Deletions cut 4 bases from V and 5 bases from J, with 17 bases between. This CDR3 has 15 residues. The CDR3 loop is CASSSQGLPQETQYF. In DNA form, the CDR3 reads TGTGCCAGCAGCTCCCAGGGACTTCCCCAGGAGACCCAGTACTTC.

J is TRBJ2-2 and V is TRBV6-2 or TRBV6-3; 8 nucleotides agree with TRBD2. Germline values: CDR1 MNHEY, CDR2 SVGEGT. The trim removed 5 bases at V and 5 bases at J, leaving 10 bases unmatched. The CDR3 runs to 16 residues. The CDR3 spells CASSDRGGPGTGELFF. DNA for the CDR3: TGTGCCAGCAGTGATCGGGGGGGCCCCGGGACCGGGGAGCTGTTTTTT.

The V call is TRBV5-1, the J call TRBJ2-3, with 15 bases identical to TRBD2. V was pared by 4 bases and J by 3 bases, with 6 bases of the junction left unmatched. The CDR3 totals 17 residues. Germline CDR1 and CDR2: SGHRS and YFSETQ. Written as DNA, the CDR3 is TGCGCCAGCAGCAGGACTAGCGGGAGGGCCAAAACAGATACGCAGTATTTT. Residues: CASSRTSGRAKTDTQYF.

This clone has only a few counts. The chain joins TRBV9 to TRBJ1-2, with 7 bases that match TRBD1. The CDR3 covers 17 residues. Germline V lookup: CDR1 SGDLS, CDR2 YYNGEE. Germline trimming cut 2 bases from V and 7 bases from J; bases unmatched to any gene: 17. CDR3 sequence reads: CASSVVQGGAAPLGYTF. CDR3 coding DNA: TGTGCCAGCAGCGTTGTGCAGGGGGGCGCAGCCCCACTTGGCTACACCTTC. Full variable domain (outside the CDR3, taken from reference TRBV9 and TRBJ1-2): DSGVTQTPKHLITATGQRVTLRCSPRSGDLSVYWYQQSLDQGLQFLIQYYNGEERAKGNILERFSAQQFPDLHSELNLSSLELGDSALYFCASSVVQGGAAPLGYTFGSGTRLTVV.

The chain carries TRBV18 and TRBJ2-1; 8 bases are shared with TRBD2. V dropped 2 bases and J dropped 4; count of bases not matched to a gene: 7. The length of the CDR3 is 16 residues. Per germline, CDR1 KGHSH and CDR2 LQKENI. The CDR3 coding sequence is TGTGCCAGCTCACCAGTCATAGGGACTAGTTACAATGAGCAGTTCTTC. Translated, it gives CASSPVIGTSYNEQFF.

The genes are TRBV10-3 and TRBJ2-3, with 10 nucleotides matching TRBD2. The V and J ends lost 4 bases and 3 bases, in that order; junction bases with no gene match: 1. This CDR3 has 14 residues. Looked up from germline, CDR1 is ENHRY and CDR2 is SYGVKD. DNA of the CDR3: TGTGCCATCAGTGGGGGACTAGCGACAGATACGCAGTATTTT. Translating it yields CAISGGLATDTQYF.

This chain connects TRBV11-2 to TRBJ2-7, with D unresolved. Germline V CDR1 and CDR2: SGHAT, FQNNGV. The CDR3 runs to 11 residues. Trimming cost V 4 bases and J 7 bases, with 8 bases left between them. CDR3 in DNA: TGTGCCAGCAGCTCCGTTGAGGAGCAGTACTTC. It yields the protein CASSSVEEQYF. Using reference TRBV11-2 and TRBJ2-7 for the parts outside the CDR3, the full variable domain is EAGVAQSPRYKIIEKRQSVAFWCNPISGHATLYWYQQILGQGPKLLIQFQNNGVVDDSQLPKDRFSAERLKGVDSTLKIQPAKLEDSAVYLCASSSVEEQYFGPGTRLTVT.